Following are 18 T cell receptor beta chains from one sample sequenced in a study of Graves' ophthalmopathy and Graves' hyperthyroidism. Using RNA transcripts, the TCR beta CDR3 regions were amplified. HTBI primers served in a first-round RT-PCR, which a second-round multiplex PCR followed. TCRdb recomputed calls from the multiplex PCR reads with MiXCR, one row per CDR3 protein. The data show some 350,000 distinct CDR3 sequences, about a sixth seen once. Sequencing was performed on peripheral blood. These receptors all come from an adult woman with stable Graves' hyperthyroidism.

Many counts were recorded for this clonotype. CDR3 amino acids: CATETGNTGELFF. The DNA of the CDR3 is TGTGCCACTGAGACAGGGAACACCGGGGAGCTGTTTTTT. V is TRBV7-9 and J is TRBJ2-2, with D tentatively TRBD1 (6 bases). Germline CDR1 reads SEHNR; CDR2 reads FQNEAQ (reference sequence). This CDR3 has 13 amino acids. V was pared by 10 bases and J by 1 base, with 10 bases between.

This clonotype was found many times. This chain connects TRBV9 to TRBJ2-7; maybe TRBD2 (5 bases). This CDR3 region has 15 residues. Germline assignment: CDR1 SGDLS and CDR2 YYNGEE. Trimming left V 4 bases short and J 3 bases short, with 17 bases between. This CDR3 is CASSPTELVIYEQYF. The CDR3 DNA reads TGTGCCAGCAGCCCTACCGAACTAGTAATCTACGAGCAGTACTTC. The whole variable domain, remainder taken from reference TRBV9 and TRBJ2-7, is DSGVTQTPKHLITATGQRVTLRCSPRSGDLSVYWYQQSLDQGLQFLIQYYNGEERAKGNILERFSAQQFPDLHSELNLSSLELGDSALYFCASSPTELVIYEQYFGPGTRLTVT.

This clonotype appeared many times. The chain links TRBV29-1 to TRBJ1-2; 9 bases line up with TRBD1. V shed 3 bases, J shed 6 bases, and the junction held 11 bases outside the gene matches. The germline V gene has CDR1 SQVTM and CDR2 ANQGSEA. This CDR3 is 15 amino acids long. CDR3 residues: CSVEGQGQKGHGYTF. In DNA form, the CDR3 reads TGCAGCGTTGAGGGACAGGGCCAAAAGGGACATGGCTACACCTTC. The full variable domain, in which reference TRBV29-1 and TRBJ1-2 provide the parts outside the CDR3, is SAVISQKPSRDICQRGTSLTIQCQVDSQVTMMFWYRQQPGQSLTLIATANQGSEATYESGFVIDKFPISRPNLTFSTLTVSNMSPEDSSIYLCSVEGQGQKGHGYTFGSGTRLTVV.

This clonotype appeared many times. V is TRBV5-1 and J is TRBJ1-1; D call uncertain. The CDR3 is 11 residues long. From germline, CDR1 is SGHRS and CDR2 YFSETQ. Trimming pared 0 bases from V and 7 bases from J, leaving 4 bases between. The CDR3 here is CASSLEGEAFF. CDR3 coding DNA: TGCGCCAGCAGCTTGGAAGGTGAAGCTTTCTTT.

This clonotype showed up many times. The chain carries TRBV19 and TRBJ1-1; 9 bases align to TRBD1. The CDR3 is 18 residues long. V lost 5 bases to trimming and J lost 2 bases; unmatched junction nucleotides: 15. Looked up from germline, CDR1 is LNHDA and CDR2 is SQIVND (reference sequence). CDR3 sequence (DNA): TGTGCCAGTAGTCCCGGGACAGGGTATCGGGGCGTAAACACTGAAGCTTTCTTT. This sequence encodes CASSPGTGYRGVNTEAFF.

This clonotype was detected ten times or more. The V gene is TRBV29-1, the J gene TRBJ2-7; the match to TRBD2 covers 8 bases. With 8 bases clipped from V and 3 bases from J, the junction kept 24 bases outside the gene matches. Germline CDR1 and CDR2: SQVTM and ANQGSEA. The CDR3 extends over 18 amino acids. The CDR3 loop reads CSLIKPPNKRERCYEQYF. In DNA form, the CDR3 reads TGCAGCCTCATTAAGCCGCCAAACAAGCGGGAGCGGTGCTACGAGCAGTACTTC.

This clonotype was found a few times. This chain connects TRBV18 to TRBJ2-7, with D perhaps matching TRBD1 (9 bases). CDR3 length: 14 residues. The V gene's germline CDR1 is KGHSH and CDR2 LQKENI. The V and J ends lost 6 bases and 4 bases respectively, with 16 bases between them. The CDR3 DNA sequence: TGTGCCAGCTCCCGGGAGGGACAGGGTTACGAGCAGTACTTC. Translating gives CASSREGQGYEQYF.

The CDR3 DNA reads as TGTGCCAGCAGTAATAGACCGGGGTATGGGGGGAACACTGAAGCTTTCTTT. It is translated as CASSNRPGYGGNTEAFF. The chain couples TRBV12-3 or TRBV12-4 to TRBJ1-1, with D tentatively TRBD1 (5 bases). This CDR3 has 17 amino acids. With 5 bases removed from V and 1 base from J, the gap between germline ends came to 20 bases.

This clonotype was detected only a few times. This chain connects TRBV11-2 to TRBJ1-6; no definite D call. The CDR3 has 17 residues. Germline V gene sequence: CDR1 SGHAT, CDR2 FQNNGV. Between the trimmed V and J ends, which lost 5 bases and 3 bases, there was a span of 17 bases. CDR3: CASSQIRTQIYNSPLHF. The CDR3 DNA is TGTGCCAGCAGCCAAATACGGACGCAAATCTATAATTCACCCCTCCACTTT.

A word on this clonotype: A much larger clonotype is one base distant, so this may be a read error. The chain recombines TRBV4-3 with TRBJ1-1; the D is unclear. Looked up from germline, CDR1 is LGHNA and CDR2 is YSLEER. This CDR3 is built from 16 residues. The V gene lost 0 bases and the J gene lost 0 bases, with 11 bases spanning the gap. CDR3 nucleotide sequence: TGCGCCAGCAGCCAAGATACTCGCGGACTGAACACTGAAGCTTTCTTT. It encodes CASSQDTRGLNTEAFF.

The sample holds a few counts of this clonotype. The chain employs TRBV6-6 and TRBJ2-7; TRBD2 agrees at 9 bases. V dropped 2 bases and J dropped 2; count of bases not matched to a gene: 4. This CDR3 has 15 residues. CDR1 is MNHNY and CDR2 is SVGAGI in the germline V gene (reference sequence). The CDR3 spells CASSYTAGGPYEQYF. The CDR3 coding sequence is TGTGCCAGCAGTTACACGGCGGGAGGGCCCTACGAGCAGTACTTC.

This clonotype was counted ten times or more. Mismatch with germline at one junction end may stem from a read error. The chain recombines TRBV29-1 with TRBJ1-1; D possibly corresponds to TRBD1 (6 bases). CDR1 and CDR2 from the germline V gene are SQVTM and ANQGSEA. There are 13 residues in the CDR3. The CDR3 DNA follows: TGCAGCGTTGGGACAGCCATGAACACTGAAGCTCTCTTT. As protein: CSVGTAMNTEALF.

This clonotype was recorded a few times. This chain uses TRBV4-1 with TRBJ1-2; TRBD1 is a possible D gene (5 bases). V lost 3 bases, J lost 5 bases, and 19 bases lay in between. The CDR3 spans 16 residues. In germline, CDR1 is MGHRA, CDR2 YSYEKL. Here the CDR3 reads CASSHGDGGLGYGYTF. As DNA, the CDR3 is TGCGCCAGCAGCCACGGGGACGGGGGGTTAGGTTATGGCTACACCTTC.

On this clonotype itself: A much larger clone is a single base away; this may be a read error. Since no conserved phenylalanine or tryptophan closes the CDR3, a read error is the likely cause. The genes are TRBV9 and TRBJ2-2; D unresolved. Germline V CDR1 and CDR2: SGDLS, YYNGEE. Trimming cost V 5 bases and J 1 base, with 9 bases left between them. The CDR3 runs to 14 residues. The DNA of the CDR3 is TGTGCCAGCAGGGCCAGGATGAACACCGGGGAGCTGTTTTTG. Translation gives CASRARMNTGELFL.

This clonotype appeared many times. The chain carries TRBV9 and TRBJ1-1; D may be TRBD1 (5 bases). Germline V gene lookup returns CDR1 SGDLS and CDR2 YYNGEE. Trimming cost V 3 bases and J 4 bases, with 10 bases left between them. The CDR3 runs to 13 residues. The CDR3 nucleotides are TGTGCCAGCAGCGCGCGAGGGGCCACTGAAGCTTTCTTT. This codes for CASSARGATEAFF.

This clonotype was counted ten times or more. The chain employs TRBV3-1 and TRBJ1-5; 7 bases align to TRBD1. CDR3 length equals 15 residues. With 0 bases clipped from V and 3 bases from J, the junction kept 2 bases outside the gene matches. Germline CDR1 reads LGHDT; CDR2 reads YNNKEL (reference sequence). The CDR3 reads CASSQETGVNQPQHF. DNA for the CDR3: TGTGCCAGCAGCCAAGAAACAGGGGTCAATCAGCCCCAGCATTTT. Full variable domain (missing parts from reference TRBV3-1 and TRBJ1-5): DTAVSQTPKYLVTQMGNDKSIKCEQNLGHDTMYWYKQDSKKFLKIMFSYNNKELIINETVPNRFSPKSPDKAHLNLHINSLELGDSAVYFCASSQETGVNQPQHFGDGTRLSIL.

This clonotype showed up many times. V is TRBV27 and J is TRBJ1-1; D is perhaps TRBD1 (6 bases). CDR1 is MNHEY and CDR2 is SMNVEV in the germline V gene (reference sequence). Trimming left V 6 bases short and J 1 base short, with 15 bases between. This CDR3 has 15 residues. CDR3 nucleotide sequence: TGTGCCAGCAGGGTGGGGGGCCTGGGGAACACTGAAGCTTTCTTT. Translated: CASRVGGLGNTEAFF.

This clonotype was counted ten times or more. This chain uses TRBV15 with TRBJ2-7, with D unresolved. V lost 0 bases, J lost 7 bases, and 7 bases lay in between. CDR3 size: 12 residues. Looked up from germline, CDR1 is LNHNV and CDR2 is YYDKDF (reference sequence). The CDR3 loop reads CATSRDRSEQYF. CDR3 DNA sequence: TGTGCCACCAGCAGAGATCGGTCGGAGCAGTACTTC.